Below, one T cell receptor (beta chain) is given with its context. This record comes from a study of T cell responses to AZD1222 COVID-19 vaccine. The CDR3 consists of 15 residues. Per the germline V gene, CDR1 is SGHNT and CDR2 is YYREEE (reference sequence). The junction had 3 bases not matched to a gene; V was cut back by 3 bases and J by 2 bases. Using immunoSEQ multiplex PCR, the repertoire was profiled, and TCRdb retains in-frame clones only, with some absent. The data contain 120,000 or so clones, 88% of them seen just once; the ten biggest clones take up 4% to 5.5%. The gene calls are TRBV5-4 and TRBJ2-7, with 12 bases that match TRBD1. The starting material was peripheral blood, obtained on day 0 of AZD1222 vaccination. The source of this sequence is an adult in good health. The CDR3 DNA follows: TGTGCCAGCAGCTACCGGGACAGGGGGCCCTACGAGCAGTACTTC. Residues: CASSYRDRGPYEQYF.